The 2 T cell receptor beta chains reported below all come from one sample, sequenced in a study of shared clonotypes between healthy human individuals. Repertoires were generated with immunoSEQ multiplex PCR, while TCRdb's copy carries only in-frame clones and drops some. In the table there are approximately 500,000 clones, almost 80% of which are singletons. Source material: PBMCs. These receptors all stem from a middle-aged woman in good health. Some clones in this sample may be carry-over from other donors' samples.

This clone was picked up a small number of times. This chain links TRBV10-3 with TRBJ2-3; D tentatively reads TRBD1 or TRBD2 (5 bases each). The germline V gene has CDR1 ENHRY and CDR2 SYGVKD. The CDR3 totals 13 residues. Deletions cut 6 bases from V and 5 bases from J, with 12 bases between. In DNA form, the CDR3 reads TGTGCCATCAGGGGGGTTAGCGTAGATACGCAGTATTTT. Translating it yields CAIRGVSVDTQYF.

The CDR3 sequence: CASSLGTAHEQYF. In DNA, the CDR3 is TGTGCCAGCAGCTTGGGGACAGCCCACGAGCAGTACTTC. The chain couples TRBV11-3 to TRBJ2-5, with 7 nucleotides matching TRBD1. The J call is uncertain, as TRBJ2-7 better fits the DNA end. Germline lookup yields CDR1 SGHNT and CDR2 YENEEA. CDR3 length: 13 amino acids.